These T cell receptor beta chains were read from a single sample in a study of shared clonotypes between healthy human individuals. TCRdb keeps only in-frame clones here, not all; method: immunoSEQ multiplex PCR. The repertoire consists of 2.3 million or so clones, with 80% to 95% occurring once and the leading ten covering about 0.39%. Sample: naive CD4+ T cells from PBMCs. The receptors shown here come from a man between 18 and 29 years old in good health. Some clones in this sample may be carry-over from other donors' samples. Each CDR3 is given with its conserved first and last residue. Size values are once, few and many counts, or a class for expanded clones, and some rows have none.

CDR3 protein,V gene,J gene,clone size
CASSLEGARPTDTQYF,TRBV7-6,TRBJ2-3,NA
CASRRDYGYTF,TRBV9,TRBJ1-2,NA
CASSAARSGQGRPNEKLFF,TRBV9,TRBJ1-4,NA
CASKPDAKGETQYF,TRBV5-1,TRBJ2-5,NA
CASSSSLLTDTQYF,TRBV7-2,TRBJ2-3,few
CASRYVGTSGSVGLGPTQYF,TRBV5-1,TRBJ2-3,NA
CASSLVGLQFF,TRBV5-1,TRBJ2-1,NA
CASRPGQGAGGYTF,TRBV6-5,TRBJ1-2,NA
CASSFDYPGTGGPGTEAFF,TRBV12-1,TRBJ1-1,few
CASSKEGRDYYEQYF,TRBV2,TRBJ2-7,NA
CASSGQTGRKEKLFF,TRBV11-2,TRBJ1-4,NA
CASSVVEGGQQFF,TRBV9,TRBJ2-1,NA
CSVGWGSGRASYEQYF,TRBV29-1,TRBJ2-7,NA
CASSYLRANYGYTF,TRBV6-5,TRBJ1-2,NA
CSVARDRTYEQYF,TRBV29-1,TRBJ2-7,NA
CASRPGVEAFF,TRBV6-1,TRBJ1-1,NA
CATLNNEKLFF,TRBV28,TRBJ1-4,NA
CASSLEGGAEAFF,TRBV5-1,TRBJ1-1,NA
CASSLSRQGSDEQYF,TRBV28,TRBJ2-7,NA
CASSLNYEQYF,TRBV11-2,TRBJ2-7,NA
CASSISTDTQYF,TRBV7-6,TRBJ2-3,NA
CASSLSSGRLETQYF,TRBV5-4,TRBJ2-5,NA
CASSFADYGYTF,TRBV7-9,TRBJ1-2,NA
CASSRLADRGEQFF,TRBV14,TRBJ2-1,NA
CASSRRQGTDTQYF,TRBV4-3,TRBJ2-3,once
CASSRGQGEENIQYF,TRBV5-4,TRBJ2-4,NA
CASSYRTSGRATDTQYF,TRBV11-3,TRBJ2-3,NA
CASSLGRVETQYF,TRBV18,TRBJ2-5,once
CAISPQTGGNTIYF,TRBV10-3,TRBJ1-3,NA
CASSFRGRNTEAFF,TRBV28,TRBJ1-1,NA
CASSRSGGLQETQYF,TRBV11-1,TRBJ2-5,NA